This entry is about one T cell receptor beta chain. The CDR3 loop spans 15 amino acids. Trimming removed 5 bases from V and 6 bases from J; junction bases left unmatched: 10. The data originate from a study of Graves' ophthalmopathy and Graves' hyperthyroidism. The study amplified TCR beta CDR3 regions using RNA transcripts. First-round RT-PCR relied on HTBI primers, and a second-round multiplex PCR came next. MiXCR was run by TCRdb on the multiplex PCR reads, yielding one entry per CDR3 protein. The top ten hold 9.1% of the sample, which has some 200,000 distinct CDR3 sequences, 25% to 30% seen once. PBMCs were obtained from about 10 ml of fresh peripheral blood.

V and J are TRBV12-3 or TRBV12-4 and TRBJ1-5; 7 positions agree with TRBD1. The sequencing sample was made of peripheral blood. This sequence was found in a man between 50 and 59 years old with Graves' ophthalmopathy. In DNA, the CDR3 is TGTGCCAGCAGTCCAGGGCAGGGGGTGGGTCAGCCCCAGCATTTT. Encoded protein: CASSPGQGVGQPQHF.